The 3 T cell receptor beta chains below all came from one sample that was sequenced in a study of blood T cell repertoires in COVID-19. Generated by immunoSEQ multiplex PCR, the TCRdb table keeps only in-frame clones and is missing some. This repertoire shows over 200,000 clones, over 70% found once; its top ten account for approximately 30%. Sequencing was carried out using peripheral blood. These receptors came from a man in his forties with acute or convalescent COVID-19.

The V gene is TRBV5-8, the J gene TRBJ2-3; 8 positions agree with TRBD2. Germline values: CDR1 SGHTS, CDR2 YDEGEE. After removal of 4 bases from V and 0 bases from J, the junction contained 7 bases not matched to a gene. The CDR3 is 16 residues long. DNA of the CDR3: TGTGCCAGCAGCCTCACTAGCGGCGGTAGCACAGATACGCAGTATTTT. Its protein is CASSLTSGGSTDTQYF.

This chain connects TRBV3-1 (or the pseudogene TRBV3-2) to TRBJ1-1; D is undetermined. The ends were cut back, 0 bases at V and 5 bases at J, with 13 bases in the middle. Germline CDR1 reads LGHDT; CDR2 reads YNNKEL (reference sequence). The CDR3 covers 15 residues. The CDR3 nucleotides read TGTGCCAGCAGCCAAGATCGGAGGCTCCGGACTGAAGCTTTCTTT. Amino acid sequence: CASSQDRRLRTEAFF.

This chain connects TRBV6-6 to TRBJ2-2; D unclear. The germline V gene has CDR1 MNHNY and CDR2 SVGAGI (reference sequence). Trimming took off 6 bases at V and 11 bases at J, with 13 bases between the two ends. This CDR3 is 12 amino acids long. The CDR3 nucleotides are TGTGCCAGCAGGCAATCGCCGAGAGAGCTGTTTTTT. Translation: CASRQSPRELFF.